This T cell receptor beta chain was sequenced for a study of T cell changes during pregnancy in multiple sclerosis. Here immunoSEQ multiplex PCR was the method, and the copy in TCRdb shows in-frame clones only, minus some. The sample yields under 50,000 clones, 70% to 90% seen once. CDR3 length: 14 amino acids. The V end was cut by 1 base, the J end by 5 bases, with 11 bases between. Germline assignment: CDR1 SGHAT and CDR2 FQNNGV. This sequence was found in a female donor with multiple sclerosis, enrolled in a pregnancy study. This chain uses TRBV11-2 with TRBJ1-1; possibly TRBD1 for D (5 bases). This specimen was CD8+ T cells from peripheral blood mononuclear cells, taken in the first trimester of pregnancy. CDR3 DNA sequence: TGTGCCAGCAGCTTAGTAGGCGGGGGGACTGAAGCTTTCTTT. Translated: CASSLVGGGTEAFF.